The next 19 T cell receptor beta chains were all read from a single sample in a study of blood T cell repertoires in COVID-19 (dated by TCRdb to the early 2020s). Libraries came from the immunoSEQ multiplex PCR assay. The source is immuneACCESS, and TCRdb retained only in-frame sequences with V and J called. Part of the clones is not carried over; for the studies checked, unresolved V genes explain less than half of this, and the remainder is unexplained. For this sample the table gives 100,000 to 150,000 clones, of which 69% were detected only once. The ten top clones hold roughly 2% of the sample. Sequenced material: peripheral blood. The receptors come from a woman between 65 and 79 years old with acute or convalescent COVID-19.

V gene TRBV5-1 combines with J gene TRBJ2-1, with TRBD2 identical over 11 bases. The ends lost 4 bases at V and 4 bases at J; junction bases unmatched: 4. CDR3 size: 15 residues. Germline values: CDR1 SGHRS, CDR2 YFSETQ. CDR3: CASSLLAGEYNEQFF. The CDR3 nucleotides are TGCGCCAGCAGCCTACTAGCGGGGGAATACAATGAGCAGTTCTTC.

The sample holds one count of this clone. The V gene is TRBV6-2 or TRBV6-3, the J gene TRBJ1-5; D perhaps matches TRBD1 (5 bases). The length of the CDR3 is 11 residues. Germline V gene lookup returns CDR1 MNHEY and CDR2 SVGEGT. The V and J ends lost 4 bases and 9 bases respectively, with 7 bases between them. CDR3 sequence: CASSSQGPQHF. CDR3 DNA sequence: TGTGCCAGCAGTTCCCAGGGGCCCCAGCATTTT.

A few counts support this clone. The chain combines TRBV6-5 with TRBJ1-2; perhaps TRBD1 as D (6 bases). This CDR3 is built from 13 residues. Germline loops: CDR1 MNHEY, CDR2 SVGAGI. With 5 bases removed from V and 4 bases from J, the gap between germline ends came to 11 bases. The CDR3 DNA is TGTGCCAGCAGTACGGACAGACTCTATGGCTACACCTTC. Translated: CASSTDRLYGYTF.

The table lists this clone with a few counts. The chain uses TRBV2 and TRBJ2-5; TRBD1 aligns across 9 bases. V lost 5 bases, J lost 6 bases, and 10 bases stayed unmatched. CDR1 is SNHLY, CDR2 FYNNEI, per germline. This CDR3 contains 15 residues. The CDR3 nucleotides are TGTGCCAGCAGTCCGGGACAGGGTGAAGTTCAGACCCAGTACTTC. It codes for CASSPGQGEVQTQYF.

This chain joins TRBV18 and TRBJ1-3; TRBD1 might be the D (6 bases). This CDR3 comprises 16 residues. Germline assignment: CDR1 KGHSH and CDR2 LQKENI. Trimming left V 4 bases short and J 2 bases short, with 15 bases between. The CDR3 bases are TGTGCCAGCTCACAGGAGACAGGCGTTGCTGGAAACACCATATATTTT. Amino acids: CASSQETGVAGNTIYF.

This chain connects TRBV5-8 to TRBJ2-1; 16 nucleotides agree with TRBD2. This CDR3 comprises 17 residues. The V gene's germline CDR1 is SGHTS and CDR2 YDEGEE. V was clipped by 4 bases and J by 4 bases; unmatched bases: 5. The DNA for the CDR3 is TGTGCCAGCAGCGAGGGACTAGCGGGAGGGCAGTACAATGAGCAGTTCTTC. This codes for CASSEGLAGGQYNEQFF.

V and J are TRBV15 and TRBJ1-6, with no clear D. The germline V and J ends were trimmed by 0 bases and 0 bases, with 6 bases remaining between them. CDR1 and CDR2 from the germline V gene are LNHNV and YYDKDF (reference sequence). The CDR3 has 16 amino acids. The CDR3 protein is CATSRDKSSYNSPLHF. For the CDR3, the DNA is TGTGCCACCAGCAGAGATAAGAGCTCCTATAATTCACCCCTCCACTTT.

The chain recombines TRBV7-2 with TRBJ2-5; 9 nucleotides line up with TRBD2. Germline loops: CDR1 SGHTA, CDR2 FQGNSA. The CDR3 runs 14 residues. The J segment lost 5 bases and the V segment lost 1 base, leaving 2 bases of the junction unmatched. CDR3 in amino acids: CASSLGGGDETQYF. The DNA of the CDR3 is TGTGCCAGCAGCTTAGGCGGGGGGGATGAGACCCAGTACTTC.

This clone was detected only a few times. The genes are TRBV5-1 and TRBJ2-4; maybe TRBD2 (8 bases). Germline lookup yields CDR1 SGHRS and CDR2 YFSETQ. The length of the CDR3 is 15 residues. The V end lost 4 bases, the J end lost 7 bases, and 18 bases lay between the germline ends. The CDR3 sequence is CASSAGGQVGNIQYF. In DNA form, the CDR3 reads TGCGCCAGCAGCGCGGGAGGACAGGTTGGGAACATTCAGTACTTC.

The chain uses TRBV12-5 and TRBJ2-4, with a possible D match to TRBD2 (6 bases). Germline V gene lookup returns CDR1 LGHNT and CDR2 FRNRAP. Trimming shortened V by 5 bases and J by 4 bases, and 12 bases separated the two germline ends. This CDR3 region has 14 residues. The CDR3 here is CASGPGRNKNIQYF. The DNA for the CDR3 is TGTGCTAGTGGTCCTGGGAGGAATAAAAACATTCAGTACTTC.

The genes are TRBV7-2 and TRBJ2-7, with D perhaps TRBD2 (5 bases). Between the trimmed V and J ends, which lost 4 bases and 2 bases, there was a span of 12 bases. The CDR3 totals 14 residues. The V gene's germline CDR1 is SGHTA and CDR2 FQGNSA. This CDR3 is CASSYHGGPYEQYF. In DNA form, the CDR3 reads TGTGCCAGCAGCTATCACGGAGGCCCCTACGAGCAGTACTTC.

The chain uses TRBV24-1 and TRBJ2-3, with 11 bases identical to TRBD1. Germline V gene lookup returns CDR1 KGHDR and CDR2 SFDVKD. CDR3 size: 15 residues. The ends lost 5 bases at V and 2 bases at J; junction bases unmatched: 2. The CDR3 bases are TGTGCCACCAGTGGGACAGGGGGCCTCACAGATACGCAGTATTTT. This translates into CATSGTGGLTDTQYF.

The chain recombines TRBV21-1 with TRBJ2-7; TRBD2, as called in the table, went unchecked against the DNA. TRBV21-1 is deemed a pseudogene. The CDR3 length is 16 residues. CDR3 sequence: CASSKAPGIPSYEQYF. The CDR3 DNA reads as TGTGCCAGCAGCAAAGCCCCCGGGATTCCATCCTACGAGCAGTACTTC.

The sample holds a few counts of this clone. CDR3 residues: CASSPTSMQGSSYF. The CDR3 bases are TGTGCCAGCTCACCCACTTCGATGCAGGGGTCGTCGTACTTC. The rearrangement uses TRBV18 and TRBJ2-7; tentatively, D is TRBD1 (6 bases). The CDR3 is 14 amino acids. Germline V gene lookup returns CDR1 KGHSH and CDR2 LQKENI. V was cut by 3 bases and J by 12 bases, with 21 bases left in between.

This chain joins TRBV24-1 and TRBJ1-2; 7 bases are shared with TRBD1. V lost 8 bases and J lost 8; bases outside the gene matches: 1. The CDR3 extends over 10 amino acids. CDR1 is KGHDR and CDR2 is SFDVKD in the germline V gene. This CDR3 reads CATTGQGYTF. For the CDR3, the DNA is TGTGCCACCACGGGACAGGGCTACACCTTC.

This chain uses TRBV30 with TRBJ2-3, with 9 bases fitting TRBD1. Germline V CDR1 and CDR2: GTSNPN, SVGIG (reference sequence). Losses at the gene ends were 2 bases for V and 1 base for J; bases not matched to a gene: 1. This CDR3 comprises 14 residues. The chain's CDR3 is CAWSRDRGTDTQYF. CDR3 DNA: TGTGCCTGGAGTAGGGACAGGGGCACAGATACGCAGTATTTT.

The chain has TRBV12-3 or TRBV12-4 and TRBJ1-2; D not resolved. This CDR3 has 8 amino acids. Trimming pared 8 bases from V and 8 bases from J, leaving 3 bases between. The chain's CDR3 is CASEGYTF. The CDR3 DNA is TGTGCCAGCGAGGGCTACACCTTC.

This clone occurred a few times. The gene calls are TRBV10-3 and TRBJ1-3; perhaps TRBD1 as D (6 bases). Germline V gene lookup returns CDR1 ENHRY and CDR2 SYGVKD. The CDR3 contains 15 residues. V was trimmed by 6 bases and J by 0 bases, leaving 12 bases between them. Written as DNA, the CDR3 is TGTGCCATCAGGCAGCAGGGGAGCTCTGGAAACACCATATATTTT. This translates into CAIRQQGSSGNTIYF.

This clone was counted a few times. This chain links TRBV11-2 with TRBJ2-7; the D gene is possibly TRBD1 (5 bases). This CDR3 region has 13 residues. Germline CDR1 and CDR2: SGHAT and FQNNGV. V was shortened by 1 base and J by 4 bases, with 8 bases between the two germline ends. CDR3 loop: CASSLGQPYEQYF. In DNA, the CDR3 is TGTGCCAGCAGCTTAGGACAGCCGTACGAGCAGTACTTC.